The 8 T cell receptor beta chains in this list originate from one sample, sequenced in a study of control samples from healthy donors and cancer patients. Assay: immunoSEQ multiplex PCR; the TCRdb copy retains only in-frame clones and omits some. This table has around 94,000 clones, around 83% appearing once. Sequencing was done on a sample of blood. These receptors all come from a woman aged 50 to 60 in good health.

This rearrangement joins TRBV3-1 (or the pseudogene TRBV3-2) to TRBJ2-2, with 9 bases matching TRBD1. The CDR3 contains 15 residues. CDR1 and CDR2 from the germline V gene are LGHDT and YNNKEL (reference sequence). Trimming removed 2 bases from V and 6 bases from J; junction bases left unmatched: 4. The CDR3 bases are TGTGCCAGCAGCCAATTACAGGGGGCCGCCGGGGAGCTGTTTTTT. The encoded protein is CASSQLQGAAGELFF.

The chain carries TRBV4-3 and TRBJ2-7; 11 bases match TRBD2. Trimming removed 2 bases from V and 8 bases from J; junction bases left unmatched: 11. From germline, CDR1 is LGHNA and CDR2 YSLEER. The CDR3 spans 16 residues. CDR3 region: CASSQKRLAGNLKQYF. The CDR3 region has the DNA TGCGCCAGCAGCCAAAAAAGACTAGCGGGGAATCTGAAGCAGTACTTC.

CDR3 sequence reads: CASSDGHEQYF. For the CDR3, the DNA is TGTGCCAGCAGTGACGGGCACGAGCAGTACTTC. The chain couples TRBV6-4 to TRBJ2-7, with D hard to call. The CDR3 is made up of 11 amino acids. Per the germline V gene, CDR1 is MRHNA and CDR2 is SNTAGT. The V end was cut by 2 bases, the J end by 5 bases, with 4 bases between.

The chain joins TRBV15 to TRBJ2-3, with D possibly being TRBD2 (5 bases). Trimming removed 0 bases from V and 2 bases from J, with 9 bases in between. The CDR3 runs 15 residues. Germline V gene lookup returns CDR1 LNHNV and CDR2 YYDKDF (reference sequence). The CDR3 is CATSREKRSTDTQYF. The CDR3 DNA reads TGTGCCACCAGCAGAGAAAAGCGGTCCACAGATACGCAGTATTTT.

V gene TRBV28 combines with J gene TRBJ2-7; a weak D match, TRBD2 (6 bases). The CDR3 covers 15 residues. Germline CDR1 is MDHEN and CDR2 is SYDVKM. V lost 6 bases, J lost 0 bases, and 15 bases lay in between. Written as DNA, the CDR3 is TGTGCCAGCAGCCCCGGGACTGCGAGCTCCTACGAGCAGTACTTC. Encoded protein: CASSPGTASSYEQYF.

V is TRBV19 and J is TRBJ2-5; tentative D call: TRBD2 (6 bases). There are 14 residues in the CDR3. Between the trimmed V and J ends, which lost 1 base and 3 bases, there was a span of 9 bases. Germline values: CDR1 LNHDA, CDR2 SQIVND (reference sequence). The CDR3 protein is CASSIGDSEETQYF. The CDR3 region has the DNA TGTGCCAGTAGTATAGGGGACTCGGAAGAGACCCAGTACTTC.

V is TRBV11-3 and J is TRBJ1-2; 8 nucleotides agree with TRBD1. This CDR3 is built from 15 residues. With V trimmed by 5 bases and J by 8 bases, 13 bases remained unmatched. CDR1 SGHNT and CDR2 YENEEA come from the germline V gene. The CDR3, as DNA: TGTGCCAGCAGCCAAAACAGGGGGGGGTTACTGGGCTACACCTTC. It codes for CASSQNRGGLLGYTF.

This chain links TRBV3-1 (or the pseudogene TRBV3-2) with TRBJ2-3; 13 nucleotides line up with TRBD2. Germline-derived CDR1 and CDR2 are LGHDT and YNNKEL (reference sequence). With 4 bases clipped from V and 3 bases from J, the junction kept 4 bases outside the gene matches. CDR3 size: 16 residues. This CDR3 reads CASSPTSGGETDTQYF. The CDR3 DNA is TGTGCCAGCAGCCCAACTAGCGGGGGGGAGACAGATACGCAGTATTTT.